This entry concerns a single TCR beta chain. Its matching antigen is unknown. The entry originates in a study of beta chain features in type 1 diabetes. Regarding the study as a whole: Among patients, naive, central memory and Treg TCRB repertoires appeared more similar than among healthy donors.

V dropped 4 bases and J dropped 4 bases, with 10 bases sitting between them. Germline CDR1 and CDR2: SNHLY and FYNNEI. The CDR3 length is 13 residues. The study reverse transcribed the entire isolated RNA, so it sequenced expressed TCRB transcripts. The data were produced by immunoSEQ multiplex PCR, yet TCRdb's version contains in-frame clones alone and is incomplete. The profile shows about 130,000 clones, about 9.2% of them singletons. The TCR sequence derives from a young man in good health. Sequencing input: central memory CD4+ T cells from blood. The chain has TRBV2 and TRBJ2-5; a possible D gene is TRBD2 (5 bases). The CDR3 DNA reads TGTGCCAGCAGTGCCGAGGGTCGAGAGACCCAGTACTTC. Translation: CASSAEGRETQYF.